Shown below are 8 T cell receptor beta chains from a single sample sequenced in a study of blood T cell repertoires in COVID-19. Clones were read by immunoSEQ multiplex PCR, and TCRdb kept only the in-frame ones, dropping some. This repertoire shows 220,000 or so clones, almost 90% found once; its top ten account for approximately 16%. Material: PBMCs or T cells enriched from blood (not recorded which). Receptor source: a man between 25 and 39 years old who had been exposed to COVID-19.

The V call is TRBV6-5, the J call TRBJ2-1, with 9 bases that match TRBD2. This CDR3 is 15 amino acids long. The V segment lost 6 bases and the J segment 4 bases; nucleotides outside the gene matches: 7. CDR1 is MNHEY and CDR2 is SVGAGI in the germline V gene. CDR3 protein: CASSRSGGPYNEQFF. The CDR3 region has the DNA TGTGCCAGCAGCCGGAGCGGGGGGCCATACAATGAGCAGTTCTTC.

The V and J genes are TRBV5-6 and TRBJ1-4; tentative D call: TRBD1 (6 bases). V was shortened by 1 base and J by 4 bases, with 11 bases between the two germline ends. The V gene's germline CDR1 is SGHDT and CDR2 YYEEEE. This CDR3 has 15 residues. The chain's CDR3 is CASSLFTGSNEKLFF. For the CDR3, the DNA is TGTGCCAGCAGCTTGTTCACAGGGAGTAATGAAAAACTGTTTTTT.

As DNA, the CDR3 is TGTGCCAGCAGCTTTGGAGACAGGGAGCAGTACTTC. Protein: CASSFGDREQYF. The chain has TRBV5-4 and TRBJ2-7; possible D gene TRBD1, 6 bases. The V gene lost 2 bases and the J gene lost 7 bases, with 10 bases spanning the gap. The length of the CDR3 is 12 residues. The V gene's germline CDR1 is SGHNT and CDR2 YYREEE (reference sequence).

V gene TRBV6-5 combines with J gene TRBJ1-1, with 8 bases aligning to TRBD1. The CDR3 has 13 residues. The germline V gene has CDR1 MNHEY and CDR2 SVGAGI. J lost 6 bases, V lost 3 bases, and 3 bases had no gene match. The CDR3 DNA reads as TGTGCCAGCAGTTATAACAGGGGGGCTGAAGCTTTCTTT. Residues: CASSYNRGAEAFF.

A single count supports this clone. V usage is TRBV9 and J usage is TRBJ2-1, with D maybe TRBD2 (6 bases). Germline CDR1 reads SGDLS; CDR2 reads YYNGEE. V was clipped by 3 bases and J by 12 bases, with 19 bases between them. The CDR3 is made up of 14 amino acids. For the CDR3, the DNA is TGTGCCAGCAGCGCGAACGCGGAGGGGACCCGGCAGTTCTTC. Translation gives CASSANAEGTRQFF.

The CDR3 nucleotides read TGTGCCAGCAGCTCCCGGGCCAAGAGGGTCTTAGATGAGCAGTTCTTC. Translating gives CASSSRAKRVLDEQFF. The chain joins TRBV7-2 to TRBJ2-1; a weak D match, TRBD2 (5 bases). The CDR3 is made up of 16 amino acids. Trimming removed 4 bases at V and 8 bases at J, with 21 bases between. The germline V gene encodes CDR1 SGHTA and CDR2 FQGNSA.

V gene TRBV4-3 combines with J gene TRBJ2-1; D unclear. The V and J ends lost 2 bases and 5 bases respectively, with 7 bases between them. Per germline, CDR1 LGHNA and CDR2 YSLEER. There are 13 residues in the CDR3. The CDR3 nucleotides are TGCGCCAGCAGCCAAACTACCAACAATGAGCAGTTCTTC. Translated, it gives CASSQTTNNEQFF.

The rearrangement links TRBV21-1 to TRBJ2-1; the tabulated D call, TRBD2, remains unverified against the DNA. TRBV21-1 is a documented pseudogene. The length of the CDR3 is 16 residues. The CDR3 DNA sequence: TGTGCCAGCAGCAAACCCACCCCCCGGGGATACAATGAGCAGTTCTTC. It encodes CASSKPTPRGYNEQFF.